These 20 T cell receptor beta chains share one sample of origin, sequenced in a study of human T cells and chemical hapten exposure (dated by TCRdb to the early 2020s). The meaning of the sample's time point label: patch test 1, 2 weeks after DPC sensitization. What this sample's treatment or condition label stands for: therapeutic diphenylcyclopropenone sensitization with weekly scalp DPC. The protocol used for the library was RACE. The sequencing machine was a NextSeq 500. The public sequencing data were trimmed at Q25 with fastp and processed into clonotypes with MiXCR by TCRdb, which kept only in-frame beta chains. Entries that share a CDR3 protein sequence are merged under the most common genes and DNA. For this sample there are approximately 90,000 distinct CDR3 sequences; approximately 13% appear just once. The biggest ten clones account for 2.1% of the sample. The sequences come from whole blood, collected in connection with sensitization to the hapten diphenylcyclopropenone (DPC). All receptors come from a woman aged 40 to 55 with alopecia areata. Some clones in this sample may be carry-over from other donors' samples.

This clonotype showed up many times. This chain connects TRBV6-2 or TRBV6-3 to TRBJ2-4; the D call may be TRBD1 or TRBD2 (5 bases each). The CDR3 is 14 amino acids. V lost 7 bases to trimming and J lost 7 bases, with 17 bases between them. The germline gives CDR1 MNHEY, CDR2 SVGEGT. The chain's CDR3 is CASNEWGRENIQYF. The CDR3 region has the DNA TGTGCCAGCAACGAATGGGGCAGGGAGAACATTCAGTACTTC.

This clonotype was recorded many times. V is TRBV28 and J is TRBJ2-3; 16 nucleotides agree with TRBD2. The V gene's germline CDR1 is MDHEN and CDR2 SYDVKM. The CDR3 consists of 24 residues. V shed 5 bases and J 1 base; nucleotides not matched to a gene: 24. This CDR3 reads CASSISDYDPSGTSGRAGTDTQYF. CDR3 bases: TGTGCCAGCAGTATTTCGGATTACGACCCCTCCGGGACTAGCGGGAGGGCCGGCACAGATACGCAGTATTTT. Full variable domain (remainder filled in from reference TRBV28 and TRBJ2-3): DVKVTQSSRYLVKRTGEKVFLECVQDMDHENMFWYRQDPGLGLRLIYFSYDVKMKEKGDIPEGYSVSREKKERFSLILESASTNQTSMYLCASSISDYDPSGTSGRAGTDTQYFGPGTRLTVL.

This clonotype was observed a few times. The chain employs TRBV7-9 and TRBJ1-5; D may be TRBD1 (5 bases). Trimming took 6 bases from V and 10 from J, leaving 19 bases between them. CDR3 length: 14 amino acids. Germline loops: CDR1 SEHNR, CDR2 FQNEAQ (reference sequence). The CDR3 region has the DNA TGTGCCAGCAGTCGATCCCAGGGAGGGCAACCCCAGCATTTT. The encoded protein is CASSRSQGGQPQHF.

This clonotype was recorded a few times. The chain combines TRBV7-2 with TRBJ2-2; 9 bases line up with TRBD2. CDR1 is SGHTA, CDR2 FQGNSA, per germline. J gave up 6 bases and V 5 bases, and 10 bases lay outside the gene matches. The CDR3 spans 16 residues. CDR3 sequence: CASSPRSGRWAGELFF. CDR3 nucleotide sequence: TGTGCCAGCAGCCCACGTAGCGGGAGATGGGCCGGGGAGCTGTTTTTT. The full variable domain, completed using reference TRBV7-2 and TRBJ2-2, is GAGVSQSPSNKVTEKGKDVELRCDPISGHTALYWYRQSLGQGLEFLIYFQGNSAPDKSGLPSDRFSAERTGGSVSTLTIQRTQQEDSAVYLCASSPRSGRWAGELFFGEGSRLTVL.

This clonotype was seen only a few times. The chain joins TRBV29-1 to TRBJ2-7; 13 bases match TRBD2. After removal of 6 bases from V and 0 bases from J, the junction contained 8 bases not matched to a gene. The CDR3 consists of 16 residues. Germline CDR1 and CDR2: SQVTM and ANQGSEA. This chain's CDR3 is CSVRTSGSSSSYEQYF. The DNA of the CDR3 is TGCAGCGTGAGGACTAGCGGGAGTTCGAGCTCCTACGAGCAGTACTTC.

This clonotype has only one observation. V gene TRBV2 combines with J gene TRBJ2-7, with a possible D match to TRBD1 (5 bases). The CDR3 covers 15 residues. Germline V lookup: CDR1 SNHLY, CDR2 FYNNEI. V was shortened by 4 bases and J by 4 bases, with 17 bases between the two germline ends. The CDR3 here is CASSVGQIGEYEQYF. CDR3 nucleotide sequence: TGTGCCAGCAGTGTGGGGCAGATTGGAGAGTACGAGCAGTACTTC.

This clonotype has a single count. The chain joins TRBV9 to TRBJ2-1, with D unclear. Between the trimmed V and J ends, which lost 3 bases and 2 bases, there was a span of 9 bases. Germline assignment: CDR1 SGDLS and CDR2 YYNGEE. The length of the CDR3 is 14 residues. The CDR3 DNA reads TGTGCCAGCAGCGCTGGTGGCCCCTACAATGAGCAGTTCTTC. Amino acids: CASSAGGPYNEQFF.

This rearrangement joins TRBV4-3 to TRBJ2-7; D is perhaps TRBD2 (5 bases). The germline V gene encodes CDR1 LGHNA and CDR2 YSLEER. V dropped 1 base and J dropped 7 bases, with 14 bases sitting between them. The CDR3 is 14 residues long. Written as DNA, the CDR3 is TGCGCCAGCAGCCAAGGAAAGGACTTTGGAGAGCAGTACTTC. This encodes CASSQGKDFGEQYF.

This chain joins TRBV10-3 and TRBJ1-4, with 9 bases aligning to TRBD1. Germline V CDR1 and CDR2: ENHRY, SYGVKD. V dropped 6 bases and J dropped 8; count of bases not matched to a gene: 10. The CDR3 has 15 residues. The CDR3 coding sequence is TGTGCCATCAGCGATCCGGGACAGGGTCGAGAAAAACTGTTTTTT. This gives the protein CAISDPGQGREKLFF.

This clonotype was observed many times. V is TRBV10-3 and J is TRBJ1-1, with TRBD1 as a possible D gene (5 bases). Deletions cut 8 bases from V and 5 bases from J, with 12 bases between. This CDR3 spans 12 amino acids. Looked up from germline, CDR1 is ENHRY and CDR2 is SYGVKD. The CDR3 DNA reads TGTGCCATCGGGGGACGGCCGACTGAAGCTTTCTTT. Translation gives CAIGGRPTEAFF.

In its sample, this clonotype was seen a few times. This chain joins TRBV29-1 and TRBJ2-7, with D possibly matching TRBD2 (6 bases). Trimming cost V 4 bases and J 3 bases, with 10 bases left between them. CDR3 size: 12 residues. CDR1 is SQVTM and CDR2 is ANQGSEA in the germline V gene. In nucleotides, the CDR3 is TGCAGCGTTGCGCGGGGTGTCTACGAGCAGTACTTC. This gives the protein CSVARGVYEQYF.

This clonotype was seen a few times. The V and J genes are TRBV12-3 or TRBV12-4 and TRBJ2-2; D is perhaps TRBD2 (6 bases). The length of the CDR3 is 14 residues. V was pared by 8 bases and J by 6 bases, with 16 bases between. The CDR3 DNA is TGTGCCAGCCGCCGGGACTCACTCGCCGGGGAGCTGTTTTTT. Residues: CASRRDSLAGELFF.

Many counts were recorded for this clonotype. V and J are TRBV6-2 or TRBV6-3 and TRBJ1-2; TRBD1 might be the D (5 bases). This CDR3 is 15 amino acids long. Trimming left V 2 bases short and J 2 bases short, with 12 bases between. The germline V gene has CDR1 MNHEY and CDR2 SVGEGT. CDR3 sequence: CASSYGVAGNYGYTF. In nucleotides, the CDR3 is TGTGCCAGCAGTTACGGGGTCGCAGGGAACTATGGCTACACCTTC.

The V gene is TRBV5-5, the J gene TRBJ2-6; 8 bases match TRBD1. Looked up from germline, CDR1 is SGHKS and CDR2 is YYEKEE (reference sequence). Germline trimming cut 0 bases from V and 2 bases from J; bases unmatched to any gene: 7. The CDR3 is 18 amino acids. The CDR3 DNA sequence: TGTGCCAGCAGCTTGGCCACCGGACAGGGAACTGGGGCCAACGTCCTGACTTTC. Its protein is CASSLATGQGTGANVLTF.

This clonotype was seen at least ten times. The chain uses TRBV20-1 and TRBJ2-5; no reliable D call. Germline V gives CDR1 DFQATT, CDR2 SNEGSKA (reference sequence). Trimming pared 4 bases from V and 5 bases from J, leaving 11 bases between. CDR3 length equals 12 residues. The CDR3 loop reads CSATDGPETQYF. Written as DNA, the CDR3 is TGCAGTGCTACTGATGGTCCGGAGACCCAGTACTTC.

This clonotype was seen once. The rearrangement links TRBV29-1 to TRBJ2-3, with unresolved D. This CDR3 spans 12 amino acids. Per germline, CDR1 SQVTM and CDR2 ANQGSEA. Trimming removed 7 bases from V and 1 base from J, with 9 bases in between. The CDR3 loop reads CSACPGTDTQYF. The CDR3 nucleotides are TGCAGCGCCTGCCCCGGCACAGATACGCAGTATTTT.

There are a few counts of this clonotype. The chain joins TRBV27 to TRBJ2-5; 7 bases align to TRBD2. With 5 bases clipped from V and 1 base from J, the junction kept 4 bases outside the gene matches. CDR1 and CDR2 from the germline V gene are MNHEY and SMNVEV (reference sequence). CDR3 length: 14 residues. CDR3 residues: CASSPGTTQETQYF. The CDR3, as DNA: TGTGCCAGCAGTCCGGGGACTACCCAAGAGACCCAGTACTTC.

This clonotype came up many times. V usage is TRBV20-1 and J usage is TRBJ1-4; no firm D call. This CDR3 is built from 11 residues. Germline V gene sequence: CDR1 DFQATT, CDR2 SNEGSKA (reference sequence). V lost 5 bases and J lost 5, with 6 bases in between. The CDR3 here is CSAGRNEKLFF. In DNA, the CDR3 is TGCAGTGCTGGACGAAATGAAAAACTGTTTTTT.

This clonotype was seen more than once but under ten times. This sequence joins TRBV5-5 and TRBJ2-1, with 7 bases lining up with TRBD2. V was clipped by 0 bases and J by 4 bases; unmatched bases: 4. The CDR3 loop spans 15 amino acids. Germline loops: CDR1 SGHKS, CDR2 YYEKEE (reference sequence). CDR3 amino acids: CASSLEASGYNEQFF. In DNA, the CDR3 is TGTGCCAGCAGCTTGGAGGCTAGCGGTTACAATGAGCAGTTCTTC.

The CDR3 sequence: CASNRQGRTEAFF. For the CDR3, the DNA is TGCGCCAGCAACCGACAGGGTCGGACTGAAGCTTTCTTT. The chain has TRBV10-1 and TRBJ1-1; 7 bases align to TRBD1. Trimming took 7 bases from V and 5 from J; bases not matched to a gene: 7. The CDR3 totals 13 residues. CDR1 is WNHNN, CDR2 SYGVQD, per germline (reference sequence).